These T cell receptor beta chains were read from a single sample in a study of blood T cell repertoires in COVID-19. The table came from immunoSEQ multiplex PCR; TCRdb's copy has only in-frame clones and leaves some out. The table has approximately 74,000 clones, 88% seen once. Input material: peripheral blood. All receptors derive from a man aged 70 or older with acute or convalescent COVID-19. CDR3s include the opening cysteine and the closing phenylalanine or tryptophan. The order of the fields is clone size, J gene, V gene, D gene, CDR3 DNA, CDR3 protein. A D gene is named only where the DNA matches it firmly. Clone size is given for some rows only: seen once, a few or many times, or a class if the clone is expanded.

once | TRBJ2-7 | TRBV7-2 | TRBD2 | TGTGCCAGCAGCCGCGGACTAGCGGGAGGGCGGGAGCAGTACTTC | CASSRGLAGGREQYF
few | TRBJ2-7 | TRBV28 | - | TGTGCCGGAGGGGCTACAGTGGGCGAGCAGTACTTC | CAGGATVGEQYF
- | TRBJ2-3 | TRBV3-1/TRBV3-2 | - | TGTGCCAGCAGAGCGACTAGTTTAAGCACAGATACGCAGTATTTT | CASRATSLSTDTQYF
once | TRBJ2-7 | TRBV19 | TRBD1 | TGTGCCAGTAGTATTACAGTCTCCGGGACAGGGAGACCACATTACTACGAGCAGTACTTC | CASSITVSGTGRPHYYEQYF
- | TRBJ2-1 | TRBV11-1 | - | TGTGCCAGCAGCGCTTGGGACGCAGGGAGGAATGAGCAGTTCTTC | CASSAWDAGRNEQFF
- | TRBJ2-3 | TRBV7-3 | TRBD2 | TGTGCCAGCAGCTTGGGACTAGCGGGGGGGCCGTATACGCAGTATTTT | CASSLGLAGGPYTQYF
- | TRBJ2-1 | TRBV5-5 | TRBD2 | TGTGCCAGCAGCTGGACTCTAGCGGGAGCTTACAATGAGCAGTTCTTC | CASSWTLAGAYNEQFF
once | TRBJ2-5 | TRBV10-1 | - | TGCGCCAGCAGCAAGGACTACCACGGGACCCAGTACTTC | CASSKDYHGTQYF
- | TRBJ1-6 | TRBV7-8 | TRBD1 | TGTGCCAGCAGCTTTGCGACAGGGGGCGCCTCACCCCTCCACTTT | CASSFATGGASPLHF
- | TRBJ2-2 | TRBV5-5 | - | TGTGCCAGCAGCCCCTATGTCGGGGAGCTGTTTTTT | CASSPYVGELFF
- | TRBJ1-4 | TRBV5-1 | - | TGCGCCAGCAGCTTGACAGGGTTCTCTGAAAAACTGTTTTTT | CASSLTGFSEKLFF
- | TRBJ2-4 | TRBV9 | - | TGTGCCAGCAGCGTCTTGGGAGACAAAAACATTCAGTACTTC | CASSVLGDKNIQYF
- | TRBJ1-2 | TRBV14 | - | TGTGCCAGCAGCCAATGGGGGGGTAATGGCTACACCTTC | CASSQWGGNGYTF
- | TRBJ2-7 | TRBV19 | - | TGTGCCAGTAGTATAGGCGGGATGAGCTCCTACGAGCAGTACTTC | CASSIGGMSSYEQYF
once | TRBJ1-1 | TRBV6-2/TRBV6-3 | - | TGTGCCAGCAGTTACGGGACTCTCACTGAAGCTTTCTTT | CASSYGTLTEAFF
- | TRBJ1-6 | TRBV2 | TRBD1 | TGTGCCAGCAGTCCTCAGATGGGACAGGGAGGATCACCCCTCCACTTT | CASSPQMGQGGSPLHF
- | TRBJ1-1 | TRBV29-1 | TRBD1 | TGCAGCGCCGGGACAGCACTGAACACTGAAGCTTTCTTT | CSAGTALNTEAFF
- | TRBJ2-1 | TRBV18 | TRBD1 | TGTGCCAGCTCACGGGGAGGACAGGGATCCTACAATGAGCAGTTCTTC | CASSRGGQGSYNEQFF
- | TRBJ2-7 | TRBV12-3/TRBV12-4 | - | TGTGCCAGCAGTCGCGGCGCAGAGCAGTACTTC | CASSRGAEQYF
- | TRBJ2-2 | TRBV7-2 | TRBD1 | TGTGCCAGCAGCTTCACAGGGGGCTTGACCGGGGAGCTGTTTTTT | CASSFTGGLTGELFF
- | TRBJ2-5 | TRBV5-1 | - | TGCGCCAGCAGCTTGGGGCTAGTATCCGAGACCCAGTACTTC | CASSLGLVSETQYF
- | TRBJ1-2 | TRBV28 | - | TGTGCCAGCAGTTTTGCTGGGGGCGATTATGGCTACACCTTC | CASSFAGGDYGYTF
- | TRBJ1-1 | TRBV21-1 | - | TGTGCCAGCAGCAAACGAACAGGGAACACTGAAGCTTTCTTT | CASSKRTGNTEAFF
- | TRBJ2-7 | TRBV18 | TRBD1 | TGTGCCAGCTCACTAGCAGGACAGGGGACCTACGAGCAGTACTTC | CASSLAGQGTYEQYF
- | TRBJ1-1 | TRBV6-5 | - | TGTGCCAGCAGTTACTCGGAGGGTAACACTGAAGCTTTCTTT | CASSYSEGNTEAFF
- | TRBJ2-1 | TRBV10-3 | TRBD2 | TGTGCCATCAGTGCAGGACTAGCGGGCTTAAACAATGAGCAGTTCTTC | CAISAGLAGLNNEQFF